The 23 T cell receptor beta chains in this list originate from one sample, sequenced in a study of T cells after yellow fever vaccination. TCRdb reprocessed the 5' RACE reads via MiXCR and lists one record per CDR3 protein. The data show approximately 300,000 distinct CDR3 sequences, 6.8% seen once. The material was PBMCs, obtained roughly seven weeks after the first yellow fever vaccination. These receptors came from a man aged 18 to 30 who received the YFV17D yellow fever vaccine.

This chain uses TRBV18 with TRBJ2-3; a weak D match, TRBD2 (5 bases). The germline V gene has CDR1 KGHSH and CDR2 LQKENI. The CDR3 totals 17 residues. V lost 3 bases and J lost 6, with 22 bases in between. This CDR3 reads CASSPKVGPRGSDTQYF. Written as DNA, the CDR3 is TGTGCCAGCTCACCTAAGGTTGGTCCCCGCGGGTCGGATACGCAGTATTTT.

This clonotype was counted between two and nine times. The chain has TRBV20-1 and TRBJ1-6; a possible D gene is TRBD1 (6 bases). The CDR3 runs 14 residues. Germline lookup yields CDR1 DFQATT and CDR2 SNEGSKA (reference sequence). V lost 4 bases to trimming and J lost 4 bases, with 11 bases between them. CDR3 sequence (DNA): TGCAGTGCTACAGGGGTCGTATATAATTCACCCCTCCACTTT. Its translation: CSATGVVYNSPLHF.

This clonotype came up a few times. The gene calls are TRBV6-2 or TRBV6-3 and TRBJ2-5, with 9 nucleotides matching TRBD1. Trimming took 2 bases from V and 2 from J; bases not matched to a gene: 3. Germline V lookup: CDR1 MNHEY, CDR2 SVGEGT. The CDR3 totals 15 residues. The CDR3 loop is CASSYLGQGQETQYF. The CDR3 nucleotides are TGTGCCAGCAGTTACCTGGGACAGGGTCAAGAGACCCAGTACTTC.

In this sample, this clonotype turned up many times. CDR3 DNA sequence: TGCGCCAGCAGCACGACAGGGTCCGTCTCCTACGAGCAGTACTTC. It yields the protein CASSTTGSVSYEQYF. The chain recombines TRBV5-1 with TRBJ2-7; 7 nucleotides match TRBD1. Germline CDR1 SGHRS, CDR2 YFSETQ. The CDR3 sequence is 15 residues long. Germline trimming cut 4 bases from V and 0 bases from J; bases unmatched to any gene: 7.

The chain couples TRBV10-1 to TRBJ2-3; weak D call: TRBD1 (5 bases). Germline CDR1 reads WNHNN; CDR2 reads SYGVQD (reference sequence). CDR3 length: 12 residues. Trimming removed 6 bases at V and 6 bases at J, with 10 bases between. The CDR3 DNA reads as TGCGCCAGCAGCTACACAGGCGATACGCAGTATTTT. This encodes CASSYTGDTQYF.

This clonotype was seen repeatedly, ten times or more. This chain joins TRBV5-1 and TRBJ2-7; 13 bases are shared with TRBD2. Germline V gives CDR1 SGHRS, CDR2 YFSETQ. The CDR3 runs 16 residues. V dropped 1 base and J dropped 5; count of bases not matched to a gene: 6. The CDR3 nucleotides are TGCGCCAGCAGCTTGATGGGGACTAGCGGGGCCCACGAGCAGTACTTC. Residues: CASSLMGTSGAHEQYF.

This clonotype was picked up a small number of times. This chain uses TRBV28 with TRBJ2-5; D perhaps matches TRBD2 (6 bases). Trimming pared 7 bases from V and 5 bases from J, leaving 14 bases between. The CDR3 has 13 residues. CDR1 is MDHEN and CDR2 is SYDVKM in the germline V gene. The CDR3 loop is CASTVSAGETQYF. In DNA, the CDR3 is TGTGCCAGCACGGTGTCTGCGGGGGAGACCCAGTACTTC.

This clonotype was counted only a few times. V usage is TRBV5-1 and J usage is TRBJ2-3, with D possibly TRBD2 on 5 matching bases. Between the trimmed V and J ends, which lost 1 base and 0 bases, there was a span of 27 bases. CDR1 and CDR2 from the germline V gene are SGHRS and YFSETQ. The CDR3 spans 21 residues. The CDR3 nucleotides are TGCGCCAGCAGCTTGTTCGGAGGCCAAGATCGTGCGGCAACTAGCACAGATACGCAGTATTTT. Its protein is CASSLFGGQDRAATSTDTQYF.

This clonotype showed up many times. The J gene is TRBJ2-1, the V gene TRBV7-8; 9 bases are a match to TRBD1. This CDR3 has 18 amino acids. V shed 1 base, J shed 2 bases, and the junction held 9 bases outside the gene matches. Germline CDR1 SGHVS, CDR2 FQNEAQ. The CDR3 loop reads CASSLGQGGTLTYNEQFF. CDR3 nucleotides: TGTGCCAGCAGCTTAGGACAGGGGGGTACCTTGACCTACAATGAGCAGTTCTTC.

The sample holds many counts of this clonotype. One junction end disagrees with the germline gene, perhaps due to a read error. The chain recombines TRBV5-1 with TRBJ1-2, with D uncertain. The CDR3 covers 12 residues. Looked up from germline, CDR1 is SGHRS and CDR2 is YFSETQ. This CDR3 is CASSLDSYGYTF. The CDR3 bases are TGTGCCAGCAGCTTAGACTCCTATGGCTACACCTTC.

The table lists this clonotype with many counts. This chain links TRBV18 with TRBJ2-1, with 10 bases matching TRBD2. Germline V CDR1 and CDR2: KGHSH, LQKENI. This CDR3 has 16 amino acids. With 8 bases clipped from V and 1 base from J, the junction kept 8 bases outside the gene matches. CDR3 nucleotides: TGTGCCAGCCGACATCTAGCGGGGGAGTCCTACAATGAGCAGTTCTTC. It codes for CASRHLAGESYNEQFF.

This clonotype was seen ten or more times. The chain is built from TRBV6-6 and TRBJ2-7, with a weak D call TRBD2 (5 bases). V was trimmed by 5 bases and J by 5 bases, leaving 10 bases between them. The CDR3 runs 12 residues. The germline CDR1 and CDR2 sequences are MNHNY and SVGAGI (reference sequence). Here the CDR3 reads CASSPGVDEQYV. CDR3 coding DNA: TGTGCCAGCAGTCCCGGGGTGGACGAGCAGTACGTC.

V and J are TRBV10-2 and TRBJ2-7, with a possible D match to TRBD1 (5 bases). The V gene's germline CDR1 is WSHSY and CDR2 SAAADI. V shed 2 bases and J shed 5 bases, with 7 bases lying between them. The CDR3 spans 12 residues. CDR3 amino acids: CASSEQGHEQYV. CDR3 coding DNA: TGCGCCAGCAGTGAGCAGGGCCACGAGCAGTACGTC.

The V and J genes are TRBV7-9 and TRBJ1-6; D ambiguous. Germline values: CDR1 SEHNR, CDR2 FQNEAQ (reference sequence). There are 16 residues in the CDR3. Trimming left V 2 bases short and J 3 bases short, with 11 bases between. CDR3 DNA: TGTGCCAGCAGCTTATTCAGGACGCTCTATAATTCACCCCTCCACTTT. It encodes CASSLFRTLYNSPLHF.

There are many counts of this clonotype. The chain couples TRBV7-8 to TRBJ2-1; tentative D call: TRBD2 (5 bases). The V end was cut by 1 base, the J end by 5 bases, with 9 bases between. The germline V gene has CDR1 SGHVS and CDR2 FQNEAQ. The CDR3 contains 14 residues. This CDR3 reads CASSLERRHNEQFF. Written as DNA, the CDR3 is TGTGCCAGCAGCTTAGAGCGGCGACACAATGAGCAGTTCTTC.

At least ten counts were recorded for this clonotype. The chain carries TRBV29-1 and TRBJ1-5, with a possible D match to TRBD1 (5 bases). This CDR3 has 13 amino acids. CDR1 and CDR2 from the germline V gene are SQVTM and ANQGSEA. V shed 5 bases and J shed 5 bases, with 13 bases lying between them. CDR3 amino acids: CSVTWGKDQPQHF. Here the CDR3 DNA reads TGCAGCGTTACCTGGGGGAAGGATCAGCCCCAGCATTTT.

The gene calls are TRBV7-8 and TRBJ2-1, with D possibly matching TRBD2 (5 bases). This CDR3 comprises 14 residues. Germline values: CDR1 SGHVS, CDR2 FQNEAQ. V lost 10 bases and J 5 bases, leaving 18 bases between the germline ends. CDR3 coding DNA: TGTGCCATGAGCCCCGGGGTACTGCACAATGAGCAGTTCTTC. Residues: CAMSPGVLHNEQFF.

This clonotype was counted a few times. V is TRBV29-1 and J is TRBJ2-3; weak D call: TRBD2 (6 bases). The length of the CDR3 is 14 residues. V was shortened by 2 bases and J by 1 base, with 10 bases between the two germline ends. CDR1 and CDR2 (germline): SQVTM, ANQGSEA. The CDR3 region is CSVEYPSGTDTQYF. The CDR3 DNA reads as TGCAGCGTTGAATATCCTAGCGGCACAGATACGCAGTATTTT.

Many counts were recorded for this clonotype. The genes are TRBV12-3 or TRBV12-4 and TRBJ1-6; D not certain. The germline V and J ends were trimmed by 10 bases and 4 bases, with 11 bases remaining between them. This CDR3 comprises 13 residues. DNA for the CDR3: TGTGCCACCCGGGAAACTTATAATTCACCCCTCCACTTT. It encodes CATRETYNSPLHF.

The CDR3 reads CASTKTTGSSGANVLTF. The CDR3 region has the DNA TGTGCCAGCACTAAAACGACCGGGAGCTCTGGGGCCAACGTCCTGACTTTC. The chain joins TRBV6-2 or TRBV6-3 to TRBJ2-6, with a tentative D call TRBD2 (6 bases). There are 17 residues in the CDR3. V was trimmed by 7 bases and J by 0 bases, leaving 16 bases between them. CDR1 MNHEY and CDR2 SVGEGT come from the germline V gene.

This clonotype has a handful of counts. CDR3 nucleotides: TGTGCCAGCTCAGGGGGACAGAACACTGAAGCTTTCTTT. Translated: CASSGGQNTEAFF. The rearrangement uses TRBV18 and TRBJ1-1, with D perhaps TRBD1 (6 bases). This CDR3 contains 13 residues. CDR1 is KGHSH and CDR2 is LQKENI in the germline V gene. Trimming cost V 5 bases and J 1 base, with 8 bases left between them.

V and J are TRBV6-2 or TRBV6-3 and TRBJ1-3; no reliable D call. Germline V gene data show CDR1 as MNHEY and CDR2 as SVGEGT. V was trimmed by 7 bases and J by 0 bases, leaving 13 bases between them. The CDR3 is 15 residues long. The DNA for the CDR3 is TGTGCCAGCAAGGTGCGGCCCAGCTCTGGAAACACCATATATTTT. Residues: CASKVRPSSGNTIYF.

This clonotype was observed a handful of times. For the CDR3, the DNA is TGCGCCAGCAGCCAGGAGGACAGACATCAGCCCCAGCATTTT. Amino acid sequence: CASSQEDRHQPQHF. The rearrangement joins TRBV4-1 to TRBJ1-5, with a tentative D call TRBD1 (6 bases). V lost 3 bases, J lost 5 bases, and 11 bases lay in between. CDR1 and CDR2 from the germline V gene are MGHRA and YSYEKL. This CDR3 contains 14 residues.